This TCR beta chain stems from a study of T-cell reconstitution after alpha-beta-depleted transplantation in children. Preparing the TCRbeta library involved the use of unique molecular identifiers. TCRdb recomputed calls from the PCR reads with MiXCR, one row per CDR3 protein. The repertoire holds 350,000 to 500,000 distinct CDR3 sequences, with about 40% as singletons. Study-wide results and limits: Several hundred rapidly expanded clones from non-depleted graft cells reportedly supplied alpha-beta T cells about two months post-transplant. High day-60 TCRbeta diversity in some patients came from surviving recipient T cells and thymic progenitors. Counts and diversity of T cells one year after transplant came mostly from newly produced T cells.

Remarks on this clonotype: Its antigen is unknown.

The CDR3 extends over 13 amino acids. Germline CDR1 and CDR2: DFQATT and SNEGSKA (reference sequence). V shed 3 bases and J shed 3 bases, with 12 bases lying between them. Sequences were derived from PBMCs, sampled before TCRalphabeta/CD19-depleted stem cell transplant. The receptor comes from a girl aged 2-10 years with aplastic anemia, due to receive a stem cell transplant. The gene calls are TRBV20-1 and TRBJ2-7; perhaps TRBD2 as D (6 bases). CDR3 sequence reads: CSARLGTYYEQYF. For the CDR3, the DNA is TGCAGTGCTAGGTTGGGGACTTACTACGAGCAGTACTTC.